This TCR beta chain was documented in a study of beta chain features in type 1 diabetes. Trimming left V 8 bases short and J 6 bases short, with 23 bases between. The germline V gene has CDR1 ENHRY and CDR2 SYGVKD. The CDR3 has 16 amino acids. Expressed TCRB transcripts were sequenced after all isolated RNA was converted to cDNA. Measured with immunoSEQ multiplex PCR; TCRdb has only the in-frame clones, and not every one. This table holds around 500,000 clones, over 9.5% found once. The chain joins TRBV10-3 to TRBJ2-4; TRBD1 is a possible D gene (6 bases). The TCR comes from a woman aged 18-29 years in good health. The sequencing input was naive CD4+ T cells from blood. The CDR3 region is CAISAAPHQQGNIQYF. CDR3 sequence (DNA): TGTGCCATCTCCGCGGCCCCCCACCAACAGGGAAACATTCAGTACTTC.